This entry lists 9 T cell receptor beta chains sequenced from one sample in a study of OX40 agonist ivuxolimab in advanced cancers. Some clones are missing from TCRdb's copy, which holds only in-frame ones; the method was immunoSEQ multiplex PCR. This table holds 90,000 or so clones, around 90% found once. Source: CD4+ or CD8+ T cells sorted from blood, taken in a trial of the OX40 agonist ivuxolimab. Receptor source: an adult with an advanced solid tumor such as melanoma, head and neck, liver or kidney cancer.

The CDR3 sequence is CASRGQGSYEQYF. The CDR3 DNA reads as TGTGCCAGCAGGGGACAGGGCTCCTACGAGCAGTACTTC. The chain recombines TRBV28 with TRBJ2-7; 9 nucleotides match TRBD1. Germline CDR1 is MDHEN and CDR2 is SYDVKM. The CDR3 contains 13 residues. V trimming: 6 bases; J trimming: 0 bases; junction bases outside the gene matches: 0.

The chain carries TRBV10-3 and TRBJ2-7, with a tentative D call TRBD2 (5 bases). The CDR3 is 13 residues long. Trimming stripped 4 bases from V and 3 bases from J, with 10 bases between. The germline V gene has CDR1 ENHRY and CDR2 SYGVKD. CDR3 nucleotide sequence: TGTGCCATCAGTGCCGGGAAAGGCTACGAGCAGTACTTC. Encoded protein: CAISAGKGYEQYF.

The chain employs TRBV10-1 and TRBJ1-2, with D hard to call. Germline assignment: CDR1 WNHNN and CDR2 SYGVQD (reference sequence). Trimming took off 7 bases at V and 7 bases at J, with 10 bases between the two ends. The CDR3 consists of 11 residues. CDR3 DNA: TGCGCCAGCATTCTAGGAGGTGGCTACACCTTC. Its protein product is CASILGGGYTF.

The genes are TRBV20-1 and TRBJ2-7, with TRBD2 matching over 7 bases. CDR3 size: 11 residues. Germline CDR1 reads DFQATT; CDR2 reads SNEGSKA (reference sequence). After removal of 6 bases from V and 6 bases from J, the junction contained 5 bases not matched to a gene. The CDR3 nucleotides read TGCAGTGCCCAGGGCGGGGGCGAGCAGTACTTC. This gives the protein CSAQGGGEQYF.

This rearrangement joins TRBV18 to TRBJ1-5, with a possible D match to TRBD1 (6 bases). The V gene's germline CDR1 is KGHSH and CDR2 LQKENI. The CDR3 sequence is 16 residues long. The germline V and J ends were trimmed by 5 bases and 5 bases, with 19 bases remaining between them. This chain's CDR3 is CASSGPGQSRDQPQHF. The CDR3 DNA follows: TGTGCCAGCTCAGGACCGGGACAATCAAGGGATCAGCCCCAGCATTTT.

The chain carries TRBV7-2 and TRBJ2-4; TRBD1 or TRBD2 may be the D gene (6 bases each). Between the trimmed V and J ends, which lost 1 base and 2 bases, there was a span of 12 bases. This CDR3 is 16 amino acids long. Germline V gene sequence: CDR1 SGHTA, CDR2 FQGNSA. The CDR3 bases are TGTGCCAGCAGCTTAGGATGGGGGGCAACCAAAAACATTCAGTACTTC. Translation: CASSLGWGATKNIQYF.

The CDR3 region has the DNA TGTGCCAGCAGCCCCCAGGGGGGGGGCACTGAAGCTTTCTTT. Its protein is CASSPQGGGTEAFF. The chain recombines TRBV9 with TRBJ1-1; 7 bases agree with TRBD1. The CDR3 length is 14 residues. J gave up 4 bases and V 4 bases, and 7 bases lay outside the gene matches. Looked up from germline, CDR1 is SGDLS and CDR2 is YYNGEE.

About this clone: One end of the junction varies from germline; a read error may be responsible. The gene calls are TRBV7-8 and TRBJ1-1; 9 nucleotides line up with TRBD1. CDR3 length: 13 amino acids. Germline loops: CDR1 SGHVS, CDR2 FQNEAQ. CDR3 protein: CANSQTGGPKAFF. The CDR3 DNA sequence: TGTGCCAACAGCCAGACAGGGGGTCCGAAAGCTTTCTTT.

The genes are TRBV19 and TRBJ1-4; D remains unclear. V was trimmed by 3 bases and J by 10 bases, leaving 12 bases between them. This CDR3 comprises 13 residues. CDR1 and CDR2 from the germline V gene are LNHDA and SQIVND (reference sequence). CDR3 region: CASSMFSVGKLFF. The CDR3 DNA sequence: TGTGCCAGTAGTATGTTCTCCGTTGGAAAACTGTTTTTT.